This is a list of T cell receptor beta chains from one sample in a study of CD8+ T cells in alopecia areata. Sequenced by immunoSEQ multiplex PCR; TCRdb stores in-frame clones only, minus some. The sample has about 220,000 clones, about three fifths seen once; the top ten hold 1.6%. The source material was CD4+ T cells sorted from blood, sampled at week 4, from a patient treated with tofacitinib. All receptors derive from a human donor with alopecia areata. CDR3s include the opening cysteine and the closing phenylalanine or tryptophan. A D gene is named only where the DNA matches it firmly. A row's size may be missing; if present it is once, few, many or a size class.

clone_size | j_call | d_call | v_call | cdr3_aa | cdr3_nt
few | TRBJ2-4 | TRBD2 | TRBV2 | CASSVGLAGKSNF | TGTGCCAGCAGTGTAGGGCTAGCGGGGAAGTCGAACTTC
NA | TRBJ2-7 | NA | TRBV7-2 | CASSLVTGLNEQYF | TGTGCCAGCAGCTTAGTAACGGGACTTAACGAGCAGTACTTC
NA | TRBJ2-3 | TRBD2 | TRBV9 | CASSHLAGLDTQYF | TGTGCCAGCAGCCATCTAGCGGGGTTGGATACGCAGTATTTT
NA | TRBJ1-6 | NA | TRBV15 | CATSRPIPSPLHF | TGTGCCACCAGCAGACCGATTCCTTCACCCCTCCACTTT
once | TRBJ2-3 | NA | TRBV15 | CATSPTRGVPTDTQYF | TGTGCCACCAGCCCGACGCGGGGCGTTCCCACAGATACGCAGTATTTT
NA | TRBJ2-7 | NA | TRBV5-1 | CASSMVLAISGEQYF | TGCGCCAGCAGTATGGTACTCGCCATATCGGGCGAGCAGTACTTC
NA | TRBJ2-2 | NA | TRBV30 | CAWSGWGHGELFF | TGTGCCTGGAGTGGATGGGGACACGGGGAGCTGTTTTTT
NA | TRBJ1-2 | NA | TRBV30 | CAGLINYGYTF | TGTGCCGGGCTAATAAACTATGGCTACACCTTC
many | TRBJ1-1 | NA | TRBV5-1 | CASSNGLPNTEAFF | TGCGCCAGCAGCAACGGTCTACCGAACACTGAAGCTTTCTTT
few | TRBJ1-5 | TRBD1 | TRBV7-2 | CASSDQTGDNQPQHF | TGTGCCAGCAGCGACCAAACAGGGGACAATCAGCCCCAGCATTTT
few | TRBJ2-5 | TRBD2 | TRBV4-3 | CASSQAPGGEQYF | TGCGCCAGCAGCCAAGCCCCGGGGGGGGAGCAGTACTTC
few | TRBJ2-3 | TRBD1 | TRBV18 | CASSLDRERTDTQYF | TGTGCCAGCTCACTCGACAGGGAACGCACAGATACGCAGTATTTT
NA | TRBJ2-2 | NA | TRBV7-9 | CASSLRQGRSTGELFF | TGTGCCAGCAGCTTACGCCAGGGAAGGAGCACCGGGGAGCTGTTTTTT
few | TRBJ1-2 | NA | TRBV29-1 | CSVERVYGYTF | TGCAGCGTTGAAAGGGTCTATGGCTACACCTTC
few | TRBJ1-1 | TRBD1 | TRBV13 | CASSETGGRGTEAFF | TGTGCCAGCAGCGAGACAGGGGGCCGTGGCACTGAAGCTTTCTTT